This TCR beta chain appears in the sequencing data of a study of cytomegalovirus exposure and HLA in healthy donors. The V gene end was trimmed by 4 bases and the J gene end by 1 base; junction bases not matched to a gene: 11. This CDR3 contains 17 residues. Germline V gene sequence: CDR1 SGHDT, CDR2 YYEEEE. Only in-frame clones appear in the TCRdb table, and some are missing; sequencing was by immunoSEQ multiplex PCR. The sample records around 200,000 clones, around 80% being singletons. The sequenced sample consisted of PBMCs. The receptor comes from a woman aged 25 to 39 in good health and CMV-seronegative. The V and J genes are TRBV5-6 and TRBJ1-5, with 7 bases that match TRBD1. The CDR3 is CASSKELFRGSNQPQHF. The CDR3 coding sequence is TGTGCCAGCAGCAAGGAGTTGTTCAGGGGGAGCAATCAGCCCCAGCATTTT. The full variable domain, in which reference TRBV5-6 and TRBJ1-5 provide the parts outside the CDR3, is DAGVTQSPTHLIKTRGQQVTLRCSPKSGHDTVSWYQQALGQGPQFIFQYYEEEERQRGNFPDRFSGHQFPNYSSELNVNALLLGDSALYLCASSKELFRGSNQPQHFGDGTRLSIL.